Listed here are 10 T cell receptor beta chains from one sample, sequenced in a study of radiotherapy plus CTLA-4 blockade in lung cancer. Produced via immunoSEQ multiplex PCR; TCRdb's table is partial and in-frame only. The sample shows roughly 15,000 clones, approximately 76% of them seen only once. Sequences were derived from peripheral blood, sampled from a patient treated with radiotherapy plus ipilimumab. Receptors originate from a human donor with non-small cell lung cancer whose response to radiotherapy plus ipilimumab could not be evaluated.

The sample holds a few counts of this clone. V is TRBV5-5 and J is TRBJ1-1, with D perhaps TRBD1 (5 bases). The CDR3 runs to 15 residues. V was clipped by 4 bases and J by 3 bases, with 16 bases between them. Germline V gene sequence: CDR1 SGHKS, CDR2 YYEKEE (reference sequence). CDR3 bases: TGTGCCAGCAGCCGTATGGGGGGGGAATACACTGAAGCTTTCTTT. Its protein is CASSRMGGEYTEAFF.

V and J are TRBV19 and TRBJ1-2; 7 nucleotides agree with TRBD1. V dropped 6 bases and J dropped 0; count of bases not matched to a gene: 10. Germline values: CDR1 LNHDA, CDR2 SQIVND (reference sequence). CDR3 length equals 16 residues. The CDR3 protein is CASSIRTGASNYGYTF. The CDR3 coding sequence is TGTGCCAGTAGCATTAGGACAGGAGCTTCTAACTATGGCTACACCTTC.

This rearrangement joins TRBV5-4 to TRBJ1-1; D possibly corresponds to TRBD1 (6 bases). Trimming took 4 bases from V and 2 from J, leaving 15 bases between them. The CDR3 contains 15 residues. Germline values: CDR1 SGHNT, CDR2 YYREEE (reference sequence). This CDR3 is CASSGDIWANTEAFF. CDR3 DNA sequence: TGTGCCAGCAGCGGGGACATATGGGCAAACACTGAAGCTTTCTTT.

This clone showed up just a few times. The V gene is TRBV6-5, the J gene TRBJ2-5; 11 bases fit TRBD1. Germline trimming cut 2 bases from V and 4 bases from J; bases unmatched to any gene: 6. Germline V gene data show CDR1 as MNHEY and CDR2 as SVGAGI. There are 16 residues in the CDR3. In DNA, the CDR3 is TGTGCCAGCAGTTACGTCCGGACAGGGGGCTCAGAGACCCAGTACTTC. Its protein is CASSYVRTGGSETQYF.

The chain carries TRBV6-5 and TRBJ1-2; D may be TRBD1 (5 bases). V was trimmed by 2 bases and J by 4 bases, leaving 11 bases between them. The CDR3 consists of 14 residues. Germline values: CDR1 MNHEY, CDR2 SVGAGI. The CDR3 reads CASSYADRSYGYTF. DNA of the CDR3: TGTGCCAGCAGTTACGCCGACAGAAGCTATGGCTACACCTTC.

This clone was seen a single time. The V call is TRBV9, the J call TRBJ1-1; D is perhaps TRBD1 (5 bases). The CDR3 is 14 amino acids. Trimming cost V 2 bases and J 1 base, with 9 bases left between them. The germline gives CDR1 SGDLS, CDR2 YYNGEE. CDR3 DNA sequence: TGTGCCAGCAGCGTGTCACAGGAGAACACTGAAGCTTTCTTT. Its protein is CASSVSQENTEAFF.

This clone showed up just a few times. V usage is TRBV7-9 and J usage is TRBJ2-3; a possible D gene is TRBD2 (7 bases). Per the germline V gene, CDR1 is SEHNR and CDR2 is FQNEAQ (reference sequence). This CDR3 has 17 residues. V was trimmed by 1 base and J by 5 bases, leaving 19 bases between them. The CDR3 DNA follows: TGTGCCAGCAGCTTAGGCGCAGTGGGGGGGCGTCTAGATACGCAGTATTTT. It codes for CASSLGAVGGRLDTQYF.

The CDR3: CASSAQGSTQYF. DNA for the CDR3: TGTGCCAGCAGTGCACAGGGGAGTACGCAGTATTTT. This chain uses TRBV6-6 with TRBJ2-3; the match to TRBD1 covers 7 bases. The CDR3 is 12 amino acids. CDR1 MNHNY and CDR2 SVGAGI come from the germline V gene (reference sequence). V dropped 5 bases and J dropped 8; count of bases not matched to a gene: 4.

The chain has TRBV9 and TRBJ2-5; 8 positions match TRBD2. Germline V gives CDR1 SGDLS, CDR2 YYNGEE. The CDR3 sequence is 15 residues long. The J segment lost 4 bases and the V segment lost 4 bases, leaving 9 bases of the junction unmatched. The CDR3 reads CASSSGGGSLETQYF. CDR3 nucleotides: TGTGCCAGCAGCTCTGGCGGGGGGAGTTTAGAGACCCAGTACTTC.

The rearrangement uses TRBV6-5 and TRBJ2-7; D not certain. The germline V gene has CDR1 MNHEY and CDR2 SVGAGI. This CDR3 has 15 amino acids. Between the trimmed V and J ends, which lost 0 bases and 6 bases, there was a span of 15 bases. The chain's CDR3 is CASSYSSMSLREQYF. CDR3 nucleotide sequence: TGTGCCAGCAGTTACTCCAGTATGTCCCTTCGCGAGCAGTACTTC.